Each of the 27 T cell receptor beta chains below was sequenced from the same sample in a study of blood T cell repertoires in COVID-19 (TCRdb year 2020). The library was prepared using the immunoSEQ multiplex PCR assay. The clones in this table, taken by TCRdb from immuneACCESS, are in-frame only. Not every clone is retained; where verified, under half of the shortfall comes from an unresolved V gene, and the cause of the rest is unknown. Counted in this sample were about 320,000 clones; more than 70% of them appeared once. Roughly 1.1% of the sample is taken by the ten largest. Sequenced: peripheral blood. These receptor sequences come from a woman between 50 and 59 years old with acute or convalescent COVID-19.

The chain is built from TRBV10-2 and TRBJ1-5; tentatively, D is TRBD1 (6 bases). The CDR3 spans 14 residues. Germline CDR1 and CDR2: WSHSY and SAAADI. Between the trimmed V and J ends, which lost 6 bases and 3 bases, there was a span of 12 bases. The CDR3 sequence is CASSKTGINQPQHF. In DNA form, the CDR3 reads TGCGCCAGCAGCAAAACAGGGATCAATCAGCCCCAGCATTTT.

Only a few counts were recorded for this clone. Other DNA sequences within the sample encode an identical CDR3. The J gene is TRBJ2-3, the V gene TRBV6-5, with D perhaps matching TRBD1 (6 bases). Germline lookup yields CDR1 MNHEY and CDR2 SVGAGI. Between the trimmed V and J ends, which lost 6 bases and 0 bases, there was a span of 13 bases. The CDR3 loop spans 15 amino acids. CDR3 DNA: TGTGCCAGCAGACTTTCAGGGGCTAGCACAGATACGCAGTATTTT. Translating it yields CASRLSGASTDTQYF.

V usage is TRBV3-1 (or the pseudogene TRBV3-2) and J usage is TRBJ1-1; D may be TRBD1 (5 bases). Germline assignment: CDR1 LGHDT and CDR2 YNNKEL (reference sequence). Trimming removed 3 bases from V and 8 bases from J, with 22 bases in between. This CDR3 contains 16 residues. CDR3 coding DNA: TGTGCCAGCAGCCAGGCCCAGATAAATCTGGGGGGGGAAGCTTTCTTT. This codes for CASSQAQINLGGEAFF.

The chain recombines TRBV9 with TRBJ2-7, with 8 bases aligning to TRBD1. Losses at the gene ends were 5 bases for V and 5 bases for J; bases not matched to a gene: 12. Germline V gives CDR1 SGDLS, CDR2 YYNGEE. The CDR3 totals 15 residues. The CDR3, as DNA: TGTGCCAGCAGGGGTTCGACAGGGGACGGAGACGAGCAGTACTTC. Its translation: CASRGSTGDGDEQYF.

The chain combines TRBV20-1 with TRBJ2-7; 7 bases match TRBD2. CDR1 DFQATT and CDR2 SNEGSKA come from the germline V gene (reference sequence). The CDR3 loop spans 14 amino acids. The V gene end was trimmed by 5 bases and the J gene end by 2 bases; junction bases not matched to a gene: 9. The CDR3 DNA reads as TGCAGTGCTGGTGCTAGCGGCCTTACCTACGAGCAGTACTTC. Amino acids: CSAGASGLTYEQYF.

The rearrangement joins TRBV27 to TRBJ2-7, with 12 bases matching TRBD2. CDR1 is MNHEY, CDR2 SMNVEV, per germline (reference sequence). The CDR3 sequence is 15 residues long. With 8 bases clipped from V and 2 bases from J, the junction kept 7 bases outside the gene matches. This CDR3 reads CASAPRTSGTYEQYF. CDR3 DNA sequence: TGTGCCAGCGCCCCTAGGACTAGCGGGACCTACGAGCAGTACTTC.

The gene calls are TRBV24-1 and TRBJ2-3; 9 bases match TRBD1. This CDR3 region has 15 residues. Germline V gene data show CDR1 as KGHDR and CDR2 as SFDVKD. The J segment lost 3 bases and the V segment lost 7 bases, leaving 7 bases of the junction unmatched. The CDR3 nucleotides read TGTGCCACCAGCGGACAGGGGAAAGGGACAGATACGCAGTATTTT. The encoded protein is CATSGQGKGTDTQYF.

The chain carries TRBV2 and TRBJ2-1; D is possibly TRBD1 (5 bases). V lost 6 bases and J lost 7, with 7 bases in between. This CDR3 spans 11 amino acids. The V gene's germline CDR1 is SNHLY and CDR2 FYNNEI. For the CDR3, the DNA is TGTGCCAGCAGCCGGACAAATGAGCAGTTCTTC. Translated: CASSRTNEQFF.

The chain recombines TRBV11-2 with TRBJ2-1; 8 nucleotides align to TRBD2. The V and J ends lost 1 base and 1 base, in that order; junction bases with no gene match: 9. The CDR3 totals 18 residues. From germline, CDR1 is SGHAT and CDR2 FQNNGV. The CDR3 region is CASSLGPLAEASYNEQFF. CDR3 DNA: TGTGCCAGCAGCTTAGGCCCACTAGCGGAGGCTTCCTACAATGAGCAGTTCTTC.

In DNA, the CDR3 is TGTGCCAGCAGCTTCGCTGTCGGGGGGGACGGGAGCAATCAGCCCCAGCATTTT. As protein: CASSFAVGGDGSNQPQHF. The chain is built from TRBV7-9 and TRBJ1-5; D is possibly TRBD1 (5 bases). CDR1 and CDR2 (germline): SEHNR, FQNEAQ (reference sequence). The V end was cut by 3 bases, the J end by 1 base, with 19 bases between. The CDR3 is 18 residues long.

In nucleotides, the CDR3 is TGCACCAGCAGCCAAGCTGTGCTTTATCGGACAGTTGATAGCAATCAGCCCCAGCATTTT. It specifies CTSSQAVLYRTVDSNQPQHF. The chain has TRBV1 and TRBJ1-5; the D call in the table, TRBD1, was not verified against the DNA. TRBV1 is a pseudogene segment. This CDR3 has 20 amino acids.

The J gene is TRBJ1-6, the V gene TRBV28, with D unclear. The germline gives CDR1 MDHEN, CDR2 SYDVKM. Trimming stripped 3 bases from V and 8 bases from J, with 11 bases between. The CDR3 runs to 14 residues. CDR3 amino acids: CASSFQAEYSPLHF. CDR3 nucleotide sequence: TGTGCCAGCAGTTTCCAGGCAGAGTATTCACCCCTCCACTTT. Together with reference TRBV28 and TRBJ1-6, the CDR3 gives the full variable domain: DVKVTQSSRYLVKRTGEKVFLECVQDMDHENMFWYRQDPGLGLRLIYFSYDVKMKEKGDIPEGYSVSREKKERFSLILESASTNQTSMYLCASSFQAEYSPLHFGNGTRLTVT.

The chain has TRBV2 and TRBJ1-4; D not resolved. Trimming took off 2 bases at V and 6 bases at J, with 13 bases between the two ends. Per germline, CDR1 SNHLY and CDR2 FYNNEI. CDR3 length: 15 residues. In DNA form, the CDR3 reads TGTGCCAGCAGTGAAAGGAGGGCAGCGGATGAAAAACTGTTTTTT. Its protein is CASSERRAADEKLFF.

The V gene is TRBV3-1 (or the pseudogene TRBV3-2), the J gene TRBJ1-2, with 7 bases matching TRBD1. There are 14 residues in the CDR3. The germline V gene has CDR1 LGHDT and CDR2 YNNKEL (reference sequence). V dropped 2 bases and J dropped 4; count of bases not matched to a gene: 4. The CDR3: CASSQLTGAYGYTF. CDR3 DNA: TGTGCCAGCAGCCAACTTACAGGGGCCTATGGCTACACCTTC.

The CDR3 sequence is CASPGVSSYNEQFF. The DNA for the CDR3 is TGTGCCTCCCCGGGGGTCAGCTCCTACAATGAGCAGTTCTTC. This chain connects TRBV30 to TRBJ2-1, with D maybe TRBD2 (6 bases). The CDR3 extends over 14 amino acids. CDR1 is GTSNPN, CDR2 SVGIG, per germline (reference sequence). The V gene lost 7 bases and the J gene lost 0 bases, with 13 bases spanning the gap. The full variable domain, with the rest looked up from reference TRBV30 and TRBJ2-1, is SQTIHQWPATLVQPVGSPLSLECTVEGTSNPNLYWYRQAAGRGLQLLFYSVGIGQISSEVPQNLSASRPQDRQFILSSKKLLLSDSGFYLCASPGVSSYNEQFFGPGTRLTVL.

The chain is built from TRBV2 and TRBJ1-2; perhaps TRBD1 as D (6 bases). The CDR3 consists of 15 residues. Trimming removed 6 bases at V and 4 bases at J, with 18 bases between. Germline loops: CDR1 SNHLY, CDR2 FYNNEI. CDR3 in DNA: TGTGCCAGCAGGGGACTACAGGGCCGGATCTATGGCTACACCTTC. As protein: CASRGLQGRIYGYTF.

The V gene is TRBV21-1, the J gene TRBJ2-7; the D call TRBD1 from the table was never checked on the DNA. TRBV21-1 is an annotated pseudogene. The CDR3 totals 16 residues. The DNA for the CDR3 is TGTGCCAGCAGCAAAGAATGGCCAGGGATATTGTACGAGCAGTACGTC. Translation gives CASSKEWPGILYEQYV.

This clone showed up just once. V usage is TRBV5-1 and J usage is TRBJ2-1, with D tentatively TRBD2 (5 bases). CDR1 and CDR2 (germline): SGHRS, YFSETQ. Between the trimmed V and J ends, which lost 5 bases and 3 bases, there was a span of 15 bases. CDR3 length: 15 amino acids. Here the CDR3 reads CASSFDPGNYNEQFF. DNA of the CDR3: TGCGCCAGCAGTTTTGACCCCGGGAACTACAATGAGCAGTTCTTC.

This clone was detected only once. The J gene is TRBJ2-7, the V gene TRBV2; tentatively, D is TRBD1 (6 bases). In germline, CDR1 is SNHLY, CDR2 FYNNEI. V was clipped by 4 bases and J by 3 bases, with 10 bases between them. This CDR3 is 13 amino acids long. The CDR3 DNA is TGTGCCAGCAGTGTGACAGGACGCTACGAGCAGTACGTC. Amino acid sequence: CASSVTGRYEQYV.

This rearrangement joins TRBV5-4 to TRBJ2-3; 12 bases map to TRBD2. The CDR3 sequence is 14 residues long. The J segment lost 5 bases and the V segment lost 3 bases, leaving 1 base of the junction unmatched. In germline, CDR1 is SGHNT, CDR2 YYREEE (reference sequence). The CDR3 coding sequence is TGTGCCAGCAGCTCGACTAGCGGGGGAGATACGCAGTATTTT. This translates into CASSSTSGGDTQYF.

This rearrangement joins TRBV11-2 to TRBJ2-1, with 8 bases identical to TRBD2. Per germline, CDR1 SGHAT and CDR2 FQNNGV. V shed 1 base, J shed 10 bases, and the junction held 6 bases outside the gene matches. The CDR3 is 14 amino acids. The CDR3 DNA is TGTGCCAGCAGCTTAGGACTAGCGTTCCGGGAGCAGTTCTTC. Protein: CASSLGLAFREQFF.

In this sample, this clone turned up a few times. J is TRBJ2-3 and V is TRBV11-3, with TRBD1 identical over 9 bases. The junction had 1 base not matched to a gene; V was cut back by 3 bases and J by 0 bases. There are 15 residues in the CDR3. The germline V gene encodes CDR1 SGHNT and CDR2 YENEEA. CDR3 nucleotide sequence: TGTGCCAGCAGCTTGGGACAGGGTAGCACAGATACGCAGTATTTT. Translating gives CASSLGQGSTDTQYF.

The chain is built from TRBV5-1 and TRBJ2-1; D is possibly TRBD1 (6 bases). Germline V gene data show CDR1 as SGHRS and CDR2 as YFSETQ. Trimming left V 0 bases short and J 1 base short, with 8 bases between. CDR3 size: 15 residues. The CDR3 here is CASSLVRGSYNEQFF. For the CDR3, the DNA is TGCGCCAGCAGCTTGGTTAGGGGGTCCTACAATGAGCAGTTCTTC.

The rearrangement uses TRBV5-4 and TRBJ2-2, with TRBD2 matching 7 bases. Germline V gene data show CDR1 as SGHNT and CDR2 as YYREEE (reference sequence). Trimming at V came to 2 bases and at J to 8 bases, leaving 12 bases not matched to a gene. The CDR3 runs 16 residues. The DNA of the CDR3 is TGTGCCAGCAGCTTTATAAGGCTAGCGGAGCGGGGGGAGCTGTTTTTT. Translated: CASSFIRLAERGELFF.

The chain employs TRBV5-1 and TRBJ1-1; D not certain. The CDR3 contains 14 residues. V dropped 1 base and J dropped 1 base, with 8 bases sitting between them. Germline-derived CDR1 and CDR2 are SGHRS and YFSETQ. As DNA, the CDR3 is TGCGCCAGCAGCTTGTCGGGTCCGAACACTGAAGCTTTCTTT. The encoded protein is CASSLSGPNTEAFF.

This clone occurred once. The chain recombines TRBV7-9 with TRBJ1-1, with D possibly being TRBD1 (6 bases). This CDR3 has 14 residues. The germline V and J ends were trimmed by 5 bases and 2 bases, with 12 bases remaining between them. Germline CDR1 SEHNR, CDR2 FQNEAQ (reference sequence). The CDR3 region has the DNA TGTGCCAGCAGCCCCTGGGACATTAACACTGAAGCTTTCTTT. Translation gives CASSPWDINTEAFF.

This chain uses TRBV4-3 with TRBJ2-7; D uncertain. Looked up from germline, CDR1 is LGHNA and CDR2 is YSLEER. The CDR3 is made up of 15 amino acids. V shed 0 bases and J shed 2 bases, with 11 bases lying between them. Here the CDR3 reads CASSQDLGSTYEQYF. Here the CDR3 DNA reads TGCGCCAGCAGCCAAGATCTGGGCAGTACCTACGAGCAGTACTTC.